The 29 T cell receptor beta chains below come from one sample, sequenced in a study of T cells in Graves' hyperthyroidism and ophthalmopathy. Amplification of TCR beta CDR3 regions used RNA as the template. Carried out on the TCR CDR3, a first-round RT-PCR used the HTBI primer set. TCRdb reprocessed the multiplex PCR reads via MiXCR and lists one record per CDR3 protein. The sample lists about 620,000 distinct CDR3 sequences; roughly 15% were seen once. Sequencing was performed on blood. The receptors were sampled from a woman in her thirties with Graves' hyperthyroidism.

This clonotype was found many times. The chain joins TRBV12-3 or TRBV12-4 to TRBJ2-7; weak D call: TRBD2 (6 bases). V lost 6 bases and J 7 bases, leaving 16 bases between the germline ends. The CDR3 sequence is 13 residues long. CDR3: CASRRDGVGEQYF. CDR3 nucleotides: TGTGCCAGCAGGCGGGACGGGGTCGGGGAGCAGTACTTC.

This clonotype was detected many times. The CDR3, as DNA: TGTGCCAGCAGCCAAGTGGAATATAGCACAGATACGCAGTATTTT. This encodes CASSQVEYSTDTQYF. This sequence joins TRBV14 and TRBJ2-3; D unclear. The germline gives CDR1 SGHDN, CDR2 FVKESK. The CDR3 consists of 15 residues. V gave up 1 base and J gave up 0 bases, with 8 bases separating them.

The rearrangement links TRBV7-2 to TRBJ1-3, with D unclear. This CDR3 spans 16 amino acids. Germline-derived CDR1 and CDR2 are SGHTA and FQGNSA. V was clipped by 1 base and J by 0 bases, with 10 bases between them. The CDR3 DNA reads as TGTGCCAGCAGCTTAGATAGACGCTCCTCTGGAAACACCATATATTTT. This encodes CASSLDRRSSGNTIYF.

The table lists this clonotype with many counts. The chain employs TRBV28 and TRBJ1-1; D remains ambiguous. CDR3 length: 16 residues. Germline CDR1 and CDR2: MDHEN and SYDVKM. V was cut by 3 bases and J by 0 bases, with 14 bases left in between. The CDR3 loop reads CASSFLEGGMNTEAFF. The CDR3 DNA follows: TGTGCCAGCAGTTTTTTGGAGGGCGGCATGAACACTGAAGCTTTCTTT.

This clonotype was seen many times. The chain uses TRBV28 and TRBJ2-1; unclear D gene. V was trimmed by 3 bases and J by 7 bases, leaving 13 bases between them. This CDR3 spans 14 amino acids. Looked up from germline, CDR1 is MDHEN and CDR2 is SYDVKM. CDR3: CASSFLGRPNEQFF. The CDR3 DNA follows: TGTGCCAGCAGTTTCCTAGGGCGCCCTAATGAGCAGTTCTTC.

The CDR3 spells CASSSISGLADEQFF. Here the CDR3 DNA reads TGTGCCAGCAGTTCTATCTCCGGACTAGCAGATGAGCAGTTCTTC. V gene TRBV28 combines with J gene TRBJ2-1; TRBD2 aligns across 8 bases. Germline V gene lookup returns CDR1 MDHEN and CDR2 SYDVKM. The V segment lost 4 bases and the J segment 8 bases; nucleotides outside the gene matches: 10. This CDR3 is 15 amino acids long.

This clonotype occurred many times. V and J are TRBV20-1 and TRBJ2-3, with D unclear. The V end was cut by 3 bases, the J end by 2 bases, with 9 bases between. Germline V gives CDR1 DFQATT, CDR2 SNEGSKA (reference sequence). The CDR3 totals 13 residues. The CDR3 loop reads CSASDGYTDTQYF. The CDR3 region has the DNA TGCAGTGCTAGTGACGGATACACAGATACGCAGTATTTT.

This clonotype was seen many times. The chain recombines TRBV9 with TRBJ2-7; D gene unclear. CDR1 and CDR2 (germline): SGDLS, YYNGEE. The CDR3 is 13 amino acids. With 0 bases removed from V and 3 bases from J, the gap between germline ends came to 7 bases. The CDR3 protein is CASSVESDYEQYF. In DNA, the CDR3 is TGTGCCAGCAGCGTAGAGTCAGACTACGAGCAGTACTTC.

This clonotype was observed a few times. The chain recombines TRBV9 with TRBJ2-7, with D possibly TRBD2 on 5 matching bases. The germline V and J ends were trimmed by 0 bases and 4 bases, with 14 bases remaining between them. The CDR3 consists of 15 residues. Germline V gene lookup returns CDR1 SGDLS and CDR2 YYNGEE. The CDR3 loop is CASSVEPSTVYEQYF. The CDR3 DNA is TGTGCCAGCAGCGTAGAACCTAGCACGGTTTACGAGCAGTACTTC.

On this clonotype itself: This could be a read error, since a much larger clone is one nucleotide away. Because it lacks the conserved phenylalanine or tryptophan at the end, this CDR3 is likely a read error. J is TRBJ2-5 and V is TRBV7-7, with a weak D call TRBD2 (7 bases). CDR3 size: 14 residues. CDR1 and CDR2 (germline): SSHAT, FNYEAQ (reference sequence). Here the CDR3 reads CASSPGGRAETQYS. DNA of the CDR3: TGTGCTAGCAGCCCGGGGGGCAGGGCAGAGACCCAGTACTCC.

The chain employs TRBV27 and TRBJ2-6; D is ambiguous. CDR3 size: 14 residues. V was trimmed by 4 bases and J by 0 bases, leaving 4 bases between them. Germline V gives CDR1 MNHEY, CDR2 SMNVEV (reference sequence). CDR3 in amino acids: CASSSFSGANVLTF. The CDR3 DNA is TGTGCCAGCAGTTCCTTCTCTGGGGCCAACGTCCTGACTTTC.

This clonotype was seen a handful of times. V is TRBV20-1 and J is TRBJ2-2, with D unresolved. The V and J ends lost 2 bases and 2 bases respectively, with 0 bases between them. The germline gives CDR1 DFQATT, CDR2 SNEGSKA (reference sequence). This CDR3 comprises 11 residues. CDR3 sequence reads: CSARNTGELFF. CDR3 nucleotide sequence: TGCAGTGCTAGAAACACCGGGGAGCTGTTTTTT.

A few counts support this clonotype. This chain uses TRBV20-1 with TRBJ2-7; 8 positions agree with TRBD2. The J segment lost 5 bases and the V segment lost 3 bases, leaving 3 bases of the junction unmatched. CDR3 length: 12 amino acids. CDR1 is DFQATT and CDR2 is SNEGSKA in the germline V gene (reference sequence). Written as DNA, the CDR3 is TGCAGTGCTAGGGGGACTAGAGACGAGCAGTACTTC. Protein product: CSARGTRDEQYF.

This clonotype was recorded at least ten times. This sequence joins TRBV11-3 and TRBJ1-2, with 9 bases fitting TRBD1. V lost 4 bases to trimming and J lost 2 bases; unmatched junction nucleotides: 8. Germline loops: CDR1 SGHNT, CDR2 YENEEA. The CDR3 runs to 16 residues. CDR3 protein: CASSSAGQGVNYGYTF. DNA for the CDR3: TGTGCCAGCAGCTCGGCGGGACAGGGAGTGAACTATGGCTACACCTTC.

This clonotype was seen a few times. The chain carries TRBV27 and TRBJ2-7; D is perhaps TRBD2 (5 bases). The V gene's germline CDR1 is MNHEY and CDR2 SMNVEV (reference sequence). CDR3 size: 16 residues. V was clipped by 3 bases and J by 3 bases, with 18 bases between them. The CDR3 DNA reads TGTGCCAGCAGTTTGGAGGCTAGCCGATTAGACTACGAGCAGTACTTC. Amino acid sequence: CASSLEASRLDYEQYF.

CDR3 sequence: CAAGDLASLSHEKLFF. The CDR3 nucleotides read TGTGCCGCAGGGGACTTGGCCTCTTTAAGTCATGAAAAACTGTTTTTT. The V call is TRBV28, the J call TRBJ1-4, with D perhaps matching TRBD1 (6 bases). The CDR3 covers 16 residues. Trimming pared 11 bases from V and 6 bases from J, leaving 25 bases between. Per germline, CDR1 MDHEN and CDR2 SYDVKM.

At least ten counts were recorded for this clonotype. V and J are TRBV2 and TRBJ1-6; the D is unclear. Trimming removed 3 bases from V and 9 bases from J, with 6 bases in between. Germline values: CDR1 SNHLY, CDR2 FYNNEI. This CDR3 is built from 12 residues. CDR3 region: CASSDWSSPLHF. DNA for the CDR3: TGTGCCAGCAGTGATTGGAGTTCACCCCTCCACTTT.

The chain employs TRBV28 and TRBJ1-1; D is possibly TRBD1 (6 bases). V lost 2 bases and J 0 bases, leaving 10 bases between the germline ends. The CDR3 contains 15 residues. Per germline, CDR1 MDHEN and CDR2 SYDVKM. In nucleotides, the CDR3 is TGTGCCAGCAGTTTACCCGGACAGTTGAACACTGAAGCTTTCTTT. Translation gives CASSLPGQLNTEAFF.

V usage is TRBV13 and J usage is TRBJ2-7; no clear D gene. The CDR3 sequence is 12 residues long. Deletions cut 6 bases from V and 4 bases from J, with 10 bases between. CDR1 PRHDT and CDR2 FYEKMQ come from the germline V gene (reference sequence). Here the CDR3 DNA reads TGTGCCAGCAGAGAAGGACCTTACGAGCAGTACTTC. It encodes CASREGPYEQYF.

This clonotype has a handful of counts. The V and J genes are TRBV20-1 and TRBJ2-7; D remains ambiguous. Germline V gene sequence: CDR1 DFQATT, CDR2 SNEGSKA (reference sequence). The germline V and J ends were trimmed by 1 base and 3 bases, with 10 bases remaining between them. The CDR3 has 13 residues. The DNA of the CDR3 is TGCAGTGCTAGAGCACCTTACTTCTACGAGCAGTACTTC. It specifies CSARAPYFYEQYF.

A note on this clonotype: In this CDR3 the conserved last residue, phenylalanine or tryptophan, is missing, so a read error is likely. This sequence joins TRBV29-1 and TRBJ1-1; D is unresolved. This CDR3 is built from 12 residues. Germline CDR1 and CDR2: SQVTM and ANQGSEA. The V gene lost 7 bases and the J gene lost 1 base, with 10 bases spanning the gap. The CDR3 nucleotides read TGCAGCGCGGAAGCTGGGAACACTGAAGCTTTCCTT. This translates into CSAEAGNTEAFL.

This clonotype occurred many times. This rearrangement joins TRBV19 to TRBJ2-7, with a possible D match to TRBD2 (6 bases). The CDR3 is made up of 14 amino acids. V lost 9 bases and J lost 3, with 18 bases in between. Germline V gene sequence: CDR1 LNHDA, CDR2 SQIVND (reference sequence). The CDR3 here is CARDYGDEIYEQYF. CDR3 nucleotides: TGTGCCAGGGACTATGGGGATGAAATCTACGAGCAGTACTTC. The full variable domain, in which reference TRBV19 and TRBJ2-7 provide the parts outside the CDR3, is DGGITQSPKYLFRKEGQNVTLSCEQNLNHDAMYWYRQDPGQGLRLIYYSQIVNDFQKGDIAEGYSVSREKKESFPLTVTSAQKNPTAFYLCARDYGDEIYEQYFGPGTRLTVT.

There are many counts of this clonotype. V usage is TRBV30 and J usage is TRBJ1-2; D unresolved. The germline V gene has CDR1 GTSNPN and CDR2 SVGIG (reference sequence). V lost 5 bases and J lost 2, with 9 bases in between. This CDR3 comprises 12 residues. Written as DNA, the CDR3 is TGTGCCTGGTCTGCAGGAAACTATGGCTACACCTTC. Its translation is CAWSAGNYGYTF.

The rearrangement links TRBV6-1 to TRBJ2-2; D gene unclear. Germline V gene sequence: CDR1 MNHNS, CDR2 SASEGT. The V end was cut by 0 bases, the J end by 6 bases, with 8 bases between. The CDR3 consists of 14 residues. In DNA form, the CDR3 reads TGTGCCAGCAGTGAAGCGCGGAGTCCCGGGGAGCTGTTTTTT. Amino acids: CASSEARSPGELFF.

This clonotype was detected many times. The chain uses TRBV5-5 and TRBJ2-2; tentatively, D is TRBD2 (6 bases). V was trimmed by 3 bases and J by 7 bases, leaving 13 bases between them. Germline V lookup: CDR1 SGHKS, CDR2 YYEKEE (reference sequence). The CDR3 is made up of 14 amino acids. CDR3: CASSSLGGDGELFF. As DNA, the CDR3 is TGTGCCAGCAGCTCCCTGGGCGGGGACGGGGAGCTGTTTTTT.

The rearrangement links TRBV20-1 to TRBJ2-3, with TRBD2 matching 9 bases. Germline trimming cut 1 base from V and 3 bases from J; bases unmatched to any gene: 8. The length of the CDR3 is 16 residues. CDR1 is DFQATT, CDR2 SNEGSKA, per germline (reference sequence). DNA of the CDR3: TGCAGTGCTAGAGGGGGGGGGCTAGCGGGGACAGATACGCAGTATTTT. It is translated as CSARGGGLAGTDTQYF.

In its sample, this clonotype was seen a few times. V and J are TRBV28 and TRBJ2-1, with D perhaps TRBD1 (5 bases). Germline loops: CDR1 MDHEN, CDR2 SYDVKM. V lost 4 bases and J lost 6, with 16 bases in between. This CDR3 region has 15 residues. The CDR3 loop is CASSYPQQVINEQFF. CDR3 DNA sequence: TGTGCCAGCAGTTACCCTCAACAGGTAATCAATGAGCAGTTCTTC.

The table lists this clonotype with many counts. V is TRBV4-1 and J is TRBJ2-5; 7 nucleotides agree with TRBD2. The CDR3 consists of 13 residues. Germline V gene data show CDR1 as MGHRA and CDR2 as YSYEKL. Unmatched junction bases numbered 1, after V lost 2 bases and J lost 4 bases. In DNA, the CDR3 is TGCGCCAGCAGCCAAAGGGAGGGAGAGACCCAGTACTTC. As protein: CASSQREGETQYF.

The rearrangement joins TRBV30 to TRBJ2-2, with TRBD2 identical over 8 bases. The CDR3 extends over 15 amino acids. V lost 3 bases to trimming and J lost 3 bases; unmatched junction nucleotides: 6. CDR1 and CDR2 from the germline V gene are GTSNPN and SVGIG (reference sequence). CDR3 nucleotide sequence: TGTGCCTGGAGACCGGGGGGGGCGTACACCGGGGAGCTGTTTTTT. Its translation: CAWRPGGAYTGELFF. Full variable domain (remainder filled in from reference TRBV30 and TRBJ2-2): SQTIHQWPATLVQPVGSPLSLECTVEGTSNPNLYWYRQAAGRGLQLLFYSVGIGQISSEVPQNLSASRPQDRQFILSSKKLLLSDSGFYLCAWRPGGAYTGELFFGEGSRLTVL.